The 5 T cell receptor beta chains in this list originate from one sample, sequenced in a study of blood T cell repertoires in COVID-19. Data came from immunoSEQ multiplex PCR; TCRdb stores just in-frame clones and leaves some out. The repertoire holds fewer than 200,000 clones, with 80% to 90% as singletons. The sample comprised peripheral blood. The receptors stem from a man over 45 with active or convalescent COVID-19.

CDR3 protein: CASSLGMGNTIYF. In nucleotides, the CDR3 is TGTGCCAGCAGCTTAGGTATGGGAAACACCATATATTTT. The gene calls are TRBV7-2 and TRBJ1-3; no firm D call. Germline-derived CDR1 and CDR2 are SGHTA and FQGNSA. The V end lost 1 base, the J end lost 4 bases, and 5 bases lay between the germline ends. The CDR3 is made up of 13 amino acids.

This chain joins TRBV4-1 and TRBJ1-2; maybe TRBD1 (5 bases). The CDR3 covers 15 residues. Trimming stripped 4 bases from V and 3 bases from J, with 15 bases between. Germline CDR1 reads MGHRA; CDR2 reads YSYEKL. The CDR3 region is CASSPPGPRDYGYTF. The CDR3 DNA is TGCGCCAGCAGCCCACCGGGCCCCAGGGACTATGGCTACACCTTC.

The chain links TRBV29-1 to TRBJ1-1, with 10 bases identical to TRBD1. With 5 bases clipped from V and 2 bases from J, the junction kept 5 bases outside the gene matches. The germline V gene has CDR1 SQVTM and CDR2 ANQGSEA. CDR3 length: 14 residues. Here the CDR3 reads CSVYPTGGNTEAFF. DNA of the CDR3: TGCAGCGTTTACCCGACAGGGGGCAACACTGAAGCTTTCTTT.

J is TRBJ1-3 and V is TRBV27, with TRBD1 as a possible D gene (6 bases). The CDR3 extends over 15 amino acids. The ends were cut back, 6 bases at V and 4 bases at J, with 16 bases in the middle. Germline values: CDR1 MNHEY, CDR2 SMNVEV (reference sequence). CDR3 DNA sequence: TGTGCCAGCAGATCCCAACAGGGAGGGGGAAACACCATATATTTT. It is translated as CASRSQQGGGNTIYF.

V is TRBV7-9 and J is TRBJ1-1; D is perhaps TRBD1 (5 bases). Per the germline V gene, CDR1 is SEHNR and CDR2 is FQNEAQ (reference sequence). Trimming shortened V by 5 bases and J by 1 base, and 8 bases separated the two germline ends. The CDR3 runs to 13 residues. The CDR3, as DNA: TGTGCCAGCAGCCAGACAGAGAACACTGAAGCTTTCTTT. Translating gives CASSQTENTEAFF.